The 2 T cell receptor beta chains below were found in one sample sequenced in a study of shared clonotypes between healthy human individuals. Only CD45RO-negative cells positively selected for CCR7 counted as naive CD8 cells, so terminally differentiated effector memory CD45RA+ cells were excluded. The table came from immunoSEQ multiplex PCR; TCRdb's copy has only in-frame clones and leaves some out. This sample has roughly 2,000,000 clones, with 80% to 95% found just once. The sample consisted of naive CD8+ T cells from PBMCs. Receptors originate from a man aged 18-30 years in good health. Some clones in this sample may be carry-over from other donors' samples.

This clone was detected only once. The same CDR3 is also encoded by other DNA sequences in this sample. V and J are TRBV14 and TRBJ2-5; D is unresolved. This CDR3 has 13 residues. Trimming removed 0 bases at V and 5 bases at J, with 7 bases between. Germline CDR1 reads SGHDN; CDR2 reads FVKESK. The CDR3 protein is CASSQDLRETQYF. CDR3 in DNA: TGTGCCAGCAGCCAAGATCTTCGGGAGACCCAGTACTTC.

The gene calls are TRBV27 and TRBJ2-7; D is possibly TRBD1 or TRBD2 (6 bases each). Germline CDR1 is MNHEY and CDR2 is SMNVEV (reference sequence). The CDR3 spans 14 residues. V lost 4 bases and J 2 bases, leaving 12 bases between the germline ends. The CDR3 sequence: CASSYRRGTYEQYF. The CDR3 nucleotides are TGTGCCAGCAGTTATCGGAGGGGGACCTACGAGCAGTACTTC.